Following are 26 T cell receptor beta chains from one sample sequenced in a study of post-analysis software for immune sequencing data. The antigens for these receptors are not known. Broader study findings: In patients, TRBV5-6, TRBV5-1 and TRBV20-1 belonged to five TRBV segments found more frequently than in controls.

Included in the TCR beta cDNA libraries were unique molecular identifiers. TCRdb fed the PCR reads into MiXCR, producing one record per CDR3 protein. The sample has fewer than 900,000 distinct CDR3 sequences; roughly 46% are singletons. The source material was blood. These receptors were obtained from a girl between 5 and 17 years old with multiple sclerosis.

This sequence joins TRBV7-2 and TRBJ1-2; a possible D gene is TRBD1 (5 bases). The V end was cut by 5 bases, the J end by 7 bases, with 20 bases between. The CDR3 loop spans 15 amino acids. Germline V gene sequence: CDR1 SGHTA, CDR2 FQGNSA. The chain's CDR3 is CASSPSRGAYGGYTF. DNA of the CDR3: TGTGCCAGCAGCCCCTCGAGGGGTGCCTATGGTGGCTACACCTTC.

The chain joins TRBV12-3 or TRBV12-4 to TRBJ1-5, with a weak D call TRBD1 (5 bases). V was cut by 3 bases and J by 1 base, with 7 bases left in between. The CDR3 spans 14 residues. CDR3 loop: CASSFKGSNQPQHF. DNA for the CDR3: TGTGCCAGCAGTTTTAAGGGGAGCAATCAGCCCCAGCATTTT.

There are many counts of this clonotype. This chain links TRBV5-1 with TRBJ2-1; 7 nucleotides match TRBD1. Germline CDR1 and CDR2: SGHRS and YFSETQ. The CDR3 covers 15 residues. V trimming: 0 bases; J trimming: 5 bases; junction bases outside the gene matches: 5. The chain's CDR3 is CASSLGGQANNEQFF. The CDR3 bases are TGCGCCAGCAGCTTGGGTGGACAGGCGAACAATGAGCAGTTCTTC.

The chain carries TRBV7-8 and TRBJ1-5; D gene unclear. CDR3 length: 15 amino acids. Germline V gene data show CDR1 as SGHVS and CDR2 as FQNEAQ. V dropped 3 bases and J dropped 3 bases, with 12 bases sitting between them. This CDR3 is CASSFGVGLNQPQHF. CDR3 coding DNA: TGTGCCAGCAGCTTCGGCGTGGGCCTCAATCAGCCCCAGCATTTT.

In its sample, this clonotype was seen many times. V gene TRBV7-2 combines with J gene TRBJ2-1, with 10 bases lining up with TRBD2. V shed 5 bases and J 6 bases; nucleotides not matched to a gene: 10. The germline V gene has CDR1 SGHTA and CDR2 FQGNSA. The CDR3 sequence is 16 residues long. The CDR3 loop reads CASSGLAGEGGNEQFF. CDR3 in DNA: TGTGCCAGCAGCGGGCTAGCGGGAGAGGGGGGCAATGAGCAGTTCTTC.

The chain is built from TRBV29-1 and TRBJ2-2; D unclear. Trimming cost V 2 bases and J 4 bases, with 5 bases left between them. CDR1 is SQVTM and CDR2 is ANQGSEA in the germline V gene. CDR3 size: 12 residues. In nucleotides, the CDR3 is TGCAGCGTTGAAAGCTTCACCGGGGAGCTGTTTTTT. Translated, it gives CSVESFTGELFF.

There are a few counts of this clonotype. This chain joins TRBV5-1 and TRBJ2-1; D possibly corresponds to TRBD2 (5 bases). The CDR3 contains 13 residues. Germline lookup yields CDR1 SGHRS and CDR2 YFSETQ. V lost 1 base, J lost 9 bases, and 11 bases lay in between. CDR3 sequence: CASSLSSAGEQFF. The CDR3 nucleotides read TGCGCCAGCAGCTTGTCTTCGGCGGGTGAGCAGTTCTTC.

This clonotype turned up a few times. This chain connects TRBV29-1 to TRBJ2-1, with a weak D call TRBD1 (5 bases). CDR1 is SQVTM, CDR2 ANQGSEA, per germline. CDR3 size: 14 residues. Between the trimmed V and J ends, which lost 4 bases and 3 bases, there was a span of 13 bases. The CDR3 sequence is CSVGGAGNYNEQFF. The CDR3 bases are TGCAGCGTTGGTGGGGCAGGTAACTACAATGAGCAGTTCTTC.

This clonotype was observed a handful of times. This chain connects TRBV29-1 to TRBJ2-6; D is possibly TRBD1 or TRBD2 (5 bases each). Germline V lookup: CDR1 SQVTM, CDR2 ANQGSEA. V lost 6 bases, J lost 1 base, and 16 bases lay in between. CDR3 length equals 16 residues. CDR3 bases: TGCAGCGTGACAGACACTAGAGCATCTGGGGCCAACGTCCTGACTTTC. Translation gives CSVTDTRASGANVLTF.

The J gene is TRBJ2-5, the V gene TRBV3-1; D may be TRBD1 or TRBD2 (5 bases each). The CDR3 has 16 amino acids. V was trimmed by 4 bases and J by 11 bases, leaving 26 bases between them. Per the germline V gene, CDR1 is LGHDT and CDR2 is YNNKEL (reference sequence). The CDR3 bases are TGTGCCAGCAGCCCCCGGGACCCATCTCTAATGTATGAGCAGTACTTC. Protein sequence: CASSPRDPSLMYEQYF.

This clonotype showed up just a few times. The J gene is TRBJ2-5, the V gene TRBV4-1; TRBD1 is a possible D gene (7 bases). V was cut by 4 bases and J by 5 bases, with 17 bases left in between. Germline loops: CDR1 MGHRA, CDR2 YSYEKL. The CDR3 covers 15 residues. The CDR3 coding sequence is TGCGCCAGCAGCCCCATGGAGGGGGCCGGGGAGACCCAGTACTTC. Protein sequence: CASSPMEGAGETQYF.

The J gene is TRBJ2-4, the V gene TRBV20-1; D remains ambiguous. V lost 1 base and J 13 bases, leaving 8 bases between the germline ends. The CDR3 sequence is 10 residues long. Per germline, CDR1 DFQATT and CDR2 SNEGSKA (reference sequence). CDR3 amino acids: CSARVLGQYF. The DNA for the CDR3 is TGCAGTGCTAGAGTTCTAGGGCAGTACTTC.

In this sample, this clonotype turned up a few times. This sequence joins TRBV4-3 and TRBJ2-3; possible D gene TRBD1, 6 bases. The CDR3 totals 15 residues. Germline CDR1 LGHNA, CDR2 YSLEER. With 4 bases removed from V and 2 bases from J, the gap between germline ends came to 13 bases. The CDR3 here is CASSPEGQFTDTQYF. The CDR3 nucleotides are TGCGCCAGCAGCCCAGAAGGACAGTTCACAGATACGCAGTATTTT.

In this sample, this clonotype turned up once. This chain joins TRBV6-5 and TRBJ2-1; 7 positions agree with TRBD1. J lost 8 bases, V lost 6 bases, and 10 bases had no gene match. Germline V CDR1 and CDR2: MNHEY, SVGAGI. CDR3 length equals 14 residues. CDR3 in DNA: TGTGCCAGCAGCCTAGACAGGGTTCTGGATGAGCAGTTCTTC. Translated, it gives CASSLDRVLDEQFF.

The chain couples TRBV28 to TRBJ2-1, with a tentative D call TRBD1 (5 bases). Germline V gives CDR1 MDHEN, CDR2 SYDVKM. Trimming shortened V by 3 bases and J by 12 bases, and 12 bases separated the two germline ends. This CDR3 region has 12 residues. The CDR3 DNA reads as TGTGCCAGCAGTTTGGTTGGGGCAATGCAGTTCTTC. Its translation is CASSLVGAMQFF.

V is TRBV20-1 and J is TRBJ2-1; a weak D match, TRBD2 (5 bases). The V end lost 2 bases, the J end lost 2 bases, and 10 bases lay between the germline ends. The CDR3 is 14 residues long. Germline CDR1 and CDR2: DFQATT and SNEGSKA (reference sequence). CDR3 residues: CSARLVSAYNEQFF. The CDR3 DNA follows: TGCAGTGCTAGACTAGTTAGCGCCTACAATGAGCAGTTCTTC.

The chain links TRBV20-1 to TRBJ2-5, with 10 nucleotides matching TRBD1. The J call could be wrong; TRBJ2-7 is a better fit for the DNA end. The CDR3 is 14 residues long. The germline CDR1 and CDR2 sequences are DFQATT and SNEGSKA (reference sequence). The CDR3 spells CSARIWDRGYEQYF. In DNA form, the CDR3 reads TGCAGTGCTAGGATTTGGGACAGGGGCTACGAGCAGTACTTC.

The chain links TRBV6-1 to TRBJ2-1; TRBD1 agrees at 8 bases. Unmatched junction bases numbered 3, after V lost 6 bases and J lost 5 bases. Germline lookup yields CDR1 MNHNS and CDR2 SASEGT. This CDR3 comprises 13 residues. Written as DNA, the CDR3 is TGTGCCAGCAGGGACAGGGTAAACAATGAGCAGTTCTTC. It is translated as CASRDRVNNEQFF.

This clonotype appeared a few times. The chain links TRBV20-1 to TRBJ2-5, with D unclear. Germline CDR1 reads DFQATT; CDR2 reads SNEGSKA (reference sequence). This CDR3 has 12 residues. The germline V and J ends were trimmed by 0 bases and 8 bases, with 10 bases remaining between them. The CDR3 coding sequence is TGCAGTGCTAGAGATGGGGAATACACCCAGTACTTC. It yields the protein CSARDGEYTQYF.

In the case of this clonotype: This CDR3 fails to terminate in the conserved phenylalanine or tryptophan, so it likely reflects a read error. The chain recombines TRBV12-3 or TRBV12-4 with TRBJ1-4; 9 nucleotides agree with TRBD1. This CDR3 region has 13 residues. Trimming removed 6 bases from V and 8 bases from J; junction bases left unmatched: 4. The DNA for the CDR3 is TGTGCCAGCAGCGTGACAGGGGGGGAAAAACTGTTTTTG. It is translated as CASSVTGGEKLFL.

The chain employs TRBV29-1 and TRBJ2-1; 12 bases fit TRBD2. The germline V gene encodes CDR1 SQVTM and CDR2 ANQGSEA. The CDR3 covers 16 residues. V shed 1 base and J 4 bases; nucleotides not matched to a gene: 5. The chain's CDR3 is CSVEGTSGITYNEQFF. For the CDR3, the DNA is TGCAGCGTTGAAGGGACTAGCGGGATTACATACAATGAGCAGTTCTTC.

The chain recombines TRBV4-3 with TRBJ2-3; TRBD2 agrees at 10 bases. The CDR3 is made up of 18 amino acids. With V trimmed by 2 bases and J by 2 bases, 10 bases remained unmatched. CDR1 and CDR2 (germline): LGHNA, YSLEER. The CDR3, as DNA: TGCGCCAGCAGCCAACTACTAGGGACTAGCGTTTACACAGATACGCAGTATTTT. Translated: CASSQLLGTSVYTDTQYF.

The chain has TRBV7-9 and TRBJ2-1; 10 bases map to TRBD2. The V and J ends lost 5 bases and 6 bases, in that order; junction bases with no gene match: 10. The CDR3 has 16 amino acids. Germline CDR1 reads SEHNR; CDR2 reads FQNEAQ (reference sequence). CDR3 DNA sequence: TGTGCCAGCAGCCCCACGGGGGGACTAGCGATCAATGAGCAGTTCTTC. This codes for CASSPTGGLAINEQFF.

The chain links TRBV20-1 to TRBJ2-7; no clear D. This CDR3 has 11 amino acids. The germline V gene encodes CDR1 DFQATT and CDR2 SNEGSKA (reference sequence). V lost 3 bases, J lost 3 bases, and 6 bases lay in between. CDR3 DNA sequence: TGCAGTGCTAGTGTACTCTACGAGCAGTACTTC. This gives the protein CSASVLYEQYF.

The V and J genes are TRBV9 and TRBJ2-1; 11 bases agree with TRBD2. V shed 2 bases, J shed 0 bases, and the junction held 4 bases outside the gene matches. Germline V lookup: CDR1 SGDLS, CDR2 YYNGEE. The CDR3 is 17 amino acids. The CDR3, as DNA: TGTGCCAGCAGCGTGCTGGGACTAGCGGCCTCCTACAATGAGCAGTTCTTC. Translated: CASSVLGLAASYNEQFF.

This clonotype has just one count. V is TRBV20-1 and J is TRBJ2-7; 11 bases fit TRBD1. The CDR3 runs 16 residues. J gave up 4 bases and V 2 bases, and 10 bases lay outside the gene matches. Germline CDR1 reads DFQATT; CDR2 reads SNEGSKA (reference sequence). CDR3 nucleotide sequence: TGCAGTGCTAGACGGCAGAGGACAGGGGGCGGGTACGAGCAGTACTTC. It codes for CSARRQRTGGGYEQYF.